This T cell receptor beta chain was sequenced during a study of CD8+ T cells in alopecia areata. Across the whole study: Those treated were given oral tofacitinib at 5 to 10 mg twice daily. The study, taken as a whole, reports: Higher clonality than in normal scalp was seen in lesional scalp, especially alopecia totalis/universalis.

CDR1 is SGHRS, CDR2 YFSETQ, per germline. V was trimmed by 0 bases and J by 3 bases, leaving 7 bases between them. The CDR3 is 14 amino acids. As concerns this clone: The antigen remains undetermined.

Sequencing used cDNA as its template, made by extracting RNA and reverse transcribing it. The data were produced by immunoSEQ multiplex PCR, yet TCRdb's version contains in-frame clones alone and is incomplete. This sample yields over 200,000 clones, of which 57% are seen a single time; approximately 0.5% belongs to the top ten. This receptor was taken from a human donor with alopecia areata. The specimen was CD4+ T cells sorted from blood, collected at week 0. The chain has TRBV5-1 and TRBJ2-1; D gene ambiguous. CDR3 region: CASSLDGFYNEQFF. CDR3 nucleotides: TGCGCCAGCAGCTTGGATGGGTTCTACAATGAGCAGTTCTTC.